The 23 T cell receptor beta chains given below trace back to one sample, sequenced in a study of blood T cell repertoires in COVID-19. Clones were read by immunoSEQ multiplex PCR, and TCRdb kept only the in-frame ones, dropping some. The sample lists about 44,000 clones; about 90% were seen once. Sequencing was done on a sample of peripheral blood. These receptor sequences come from a human donor in a cohort sampled during active COVID-19.

The chain carries TRBV30 and TRBJ1-6; D perhaps matches TRBD1 (6 bases). The CDR3 is made up of 12 amino acids. The V gene lost 7 bases and the J gene lost 6 bases, with 10 bases spanning the gap. Germline V gene sequence: CDR1 GTSNPN, CDR2 SVGIG (reference sequence). The CDR3 region has the DNA TGTGCCTCCGGACAGTTTAATTCACCCCTCCACTTT. Its translation is CASGQFNSPLHF.

This chain connects TRBV5-4 to TRBJ2-7; D is ambiguous. V lost 2 bases and J 0 bases, leaving 12 bases between the germline ends. Looked up from germline, CDR1 is SGHNT and CDR2 is YYREEE (reference sequence). This CDR3 has 15 amino acids. CDR3 amino acids: CASSFRHLSSYEQYF. The CDR3 DNA is TGTGCCAGCAGCTTCAGACATTTGAGCTCCTACGAGCAGTACTTC. Looking up the rest from reference TRBV5-4 and TRBJ2-7 gives the full variable domain: ETGVTQSPTHLIKTRGQQVTLRCSSQSGHNTVSWYQQALGQGPQFIFQYYREEENGRGNFPPRFSGLQFPNYSSELNVNALELDDSALYLCASSFRHLSSYEQYFGPGTRLTVT.

The chain has TRBV25-1 and TRBJ2-5; the D gene is possibly TRBD2 (5 bases). CDR1 and CDR2 (germline): MGHDK, SYGVNS. Trimming removed 5 bases from V and 4 bases from J, with 17 bases in between. The CDR3 runs 15 residues. The CDR3 DNA follows: TGTGCCAGCAGTACGAGGGAAGGGTATCGAGAGACCCAGTACTTC. Translated, it gives CASSTREGYRETQYF.

This chain joins TRBV29-1 and TRBJ1-6; TRBD1 agrees at 7 bases. The CDR3 has 13 amino acids. The junction had 5 bases not matched to a gene; V was cut back by 5 bases and J by 7 bases. Germline loops: CDR1 SQVTM, CDR2 ANQGSEA. In DNA form, the CDR3 reads TGCAGCGTTTCTCAGGGGGACAATTCACCCCTCCACTTT. This gives the protein CSVSQGDNSPLHF.

Only one count was recorded for this clone. This chain links TRBV7-2 with TRBJ2-1; TRBD2 matches at 12 bases. From germline, CDR1 is SGHTA and CDR2 FQGNSA. J gave up 5 bases and V 4 bases, and 3 bases lay outside the gene matches. CDR3 size: 15 residues. CDR3 loop: CASSSGLAGHNEQFF. The CDR3, as DNA: TGTGCCAGCAGCTCGGGACTAGCGGGTCACAATGAGCAGTTCTTC.

The chain carries TRBV5-4 and TRBJ2-2; TRBD2 matches 7 bases. Trimming removed 4 bases from V and 4 bases from J; junction bases left unmatched: 4. The CDR3 sequence is 14 residues long. Germline CDR1 reads SGHNT; CDR2 reads YYREEE (reference sequence). The CDR3 sequence is CASSPTGGTGELFF. The CDR3, as DNA: TGTGCCAGCAGCCCGACGGGGGGCACCGGGGAGCTGTTTTTT.

The chain couples TRBV11-2 to TRBJ1-4; TRBD1 might be the D (5 bases). Trimming stripped 0 bases from V and 7 bases from J, with 9 bases between. CDR1 SGHAT and CDR2 FQNNGV come from the germline V gene. CDR3 length: 14 residues. For the CDR3, the DNA is TGTGCCAGCAGCTTAGATCCAGGGCGTGAAAAACTGTTTTTT. As protein: CASSLDPGREKLFF.

For this clone: Other DNA sequences in this specimen translate into the identical CDR3. The rearrangement joins TRBV7-9 to TRBJ2-5; maybe TRBD1 (5 bases). The CDR3 contains 13 residues. V was cut by 1 base and J by 5 bases, with 8 bases left in between. Looked up from germline, CDR1 is SEHNR and CDR2 is FQNEAQ (reference sequence). DNA for the CDR3: TGTGCCAGCAGCTTAGGGGGCTTGGAGACCCAGTACTTC. The encoded protein is CASSLGGLETQYF.

The rearrangement joins TRBV7-9 to TRBJ2-3; the D gene is possibly TRBD1 (5 bases). This CDR3 region has 13 residues. Germline CDR1 reads SEHNR; CDR2 reads FQNEAQ (reference sequence). The V gene lost 2 bases and the J gene lost 6 bases, with 9 bases spanning the gap. The CDR3 loop is CASSLLQADTQYF. CDR3 DNA: TGTGCCAGCAGCTTACTACAGGCGGATACGCAGTATTTT.

V gene TRBV27 combines with J gene TRBJ2-1, with 12 bases matching TRBD2. Trimming at V came to 7 bases and at J to 9 bases, leaving 10 bases not matched to a gene. This CDR3 spans 15 amino acids. CDR1 is MNHEY and CDR2 is SMNVEV in the germline V gene (reference sequence). The CDR3 here is CASKQWTSGTPEQFF. CDR3 bases: TGTGCCAGCAAACAATGGACTAGCGGGACGCCTGAGCAGTTCTTC.

The chain joins TRBV6-5 to TRBJ2-7; 8 positions agree with TRBD2. The V gene end was trimmed by 5 bases and the J gene end by 4 bases; junction bases not matched to a gene: 7. CDR3 size: 14 residues. Germline V gene data show CDR1 as MNHEY and CDR2 as SVGAGI. CDR3 residues: CASSNSGEAYEQYF. CDR3 DNA sequence: TGTGCCAGCAGTAATAGCGGGGAGGCTTACGAGCAGTACTTC.

This chain links TRBV6-2 or TRBV6-3 with TRBJ2-2; weak D call: TRBD2 (6 bases). The CDR3 is 16 amino acids. The V end lost 2 bases, the J end lost 3 bases, and 13 bases lay between the germline ends. In germline, CDR1 is MNHEY, CDR2 SVGEGT. The CDR3 sequence is CASSYGAGPHTGELFF. CDR3 DNA: TGTGCCAGCAGTTACGGCGCGGGGCCGCACACCGGGGAGCTGTTTTTT.

This sequence joins TRBV10-3 and TRBJ2-7; D is possibly TRBD2 (7 bases). Germline V gene sequence: CDR1 ENHRY, CDR2 SYGVKD. The germline V and J ends were trimmed by 2 bases and 6 bases, with 20 bases remaining between them. This CDR3 spans 16 amino acids. The CDR3 reads CAISEGGGRAYSEQYF. The CDR3 nucleotides are TGTGCCATCAGTGAGGGGGGCGGGAGAGCTTATAGCGAGCAGTACTTC.

The chain uses TRBV5-4 and TRBJ2-7, with D perhaps TRBD1 (5 bases). V was cut by 3 bases and J by 0 bases, with 16 bases left in between. This CDR3 has 16 amino acids. CDR1 SGHNT and CDR2 YYREEE come from the germline V gene (reference sequence). CDR3 DNA sequence: TGTGCCAGCAGCTGGGGCGGCGGCCAGAGCTCCTACGAGCAGTACTTC. It yields the protein CASSWGGGQSSYEQYF.

V is TRBV28 and J is TRBJ2-3; 8 positions agree with TRBD2. The ends lost 1 base at V and 4 bases at J; junction bases unmatched: 4. Germline CDR1 is MDHEN and CDR2 is SYDVKM. The CDR3 loop spans 15 amino acids. This CDR3 reads CASSLFAGGPDTQYF. In DNA form, the CDR3 reads TGTGCCAGCAGTTTATTTGCGGGAGGACCAGATACGCAGTATTTT.

This chain links TRBV6-5 with TRBJ2-4; 10 bases agree with TRBD1. V shed 6 bases, J shed 9 bases, and the junction held 5 bases outside the gene matches. CDR1 is MNHEY, CDR2 SVGAGI, per germline. CDR3 length: 13 amino acids. This chain's CDR3 is CASSLGQGVIQYF. The DNA of the CDR3 is TGTGCCAGCAGCTTAGGACAGGGGGTCATTCAGTACTTC.

The chain has TRBV2 and TRBJ1-4, with D unclear. Germline CDR1 SNHLY, CDR2 FYNNEI. There are 13 residues in the CDR3. Trimming cost V 4 bases and J 8 bases, with 11 bases left between them. The CDR3 region is CASSGRSTEKLFF. The CDR3, as DNA: TGTGCCAGCAGTGGGAGAAGTACCGAAAAACTGTTTTTT.

The chain links TRBV28 to TRBJ1-5; no clear D gene. V dropped 2 bases and J dropped 7 bases, with 9 bases sitting between them. CDR1 MDHEN and CDR2 SYDVKM come from the germline V gene. The CDR3 runs 13 residues. As DNA, the CDR3 is TGTGCCAGCAGTTTACCTTTGGGCCAGCCCCAGCATTTT. Translation gives CASSLPLGQPQHF.

The chain joins TRBV18 to TRBJ1-3, with TRBD1 as a possible D gene (6 bases). Trimming pared 6 bases from V and 0 bases from J, leaving 15 bases between. The CDR3 extends over 16 amino acids. Germline loops: CDR1 KGHSH, CDR2 LQKENI. CDR3 in amino acids: CASSSYTGTSGNTIYF. CDR3 in DNA: TGTGCCAGCTCTTCCTATACAGGGACCTCTGGAAACACCATATATTTT.

This clone has just a few counts. The chain is built from TRBV6-2 or TRBV6-3 and TRBJ1-1; a weak D match, TRBD1 (5 bases). Germline V gene sequence: CDR1 MNHEY, CDR2 SVGEGT. The CDR3 is 15 amino acids. With 2 bases removed from V and 6 bases from J, the gap between germline ends came to 16 bases. The CDR3: CASSYGQRGLAEAFF. CDR3 DNA: TGTGCCAGCAGTTACGGTCAGCGGGGGTTGGCTGAAGCTTTCTTT.

The rearrangement joins TRBV24-1 to TRBJ2-5; the D is unclear. V was trimmed by 3 bases and J by 10 bases, leaving 8 bases between them. The CDR3 runs to 11 residues. Per germline, CDR1 KGHDR and CDR2 SFDVKD. The CDR3 loop reads CATSDSSLQYF. The CDR3 DNA sequence: TGTGCCACCAGTGATAGCTCTCTCCAGTACTTC.

CDR3 amino acids: CATSKLSFNTEAFF. The CDR3 DNA reads TGTGCCACCAGCAAGCTGAGCTTTAACACTGAAGCTTTCTTT. V gene TRBV15 combines with J gene TRBJ1-1; D ambiguous. Germline V CDR1 and CDR2: LNHNV, YYDKDF (reference sequence). The V end was cut by 4 bases, the J end by 2 bases, with 11 bases between. The CDR3 consists of 14 residues.

This chain joins TRBV4-1 and TRBJ1-4, with unresolved D. CDR1 and CDR2 (germline): MGHRA, YSYEKL. Trimming cost V 6 bases and J 3 bases, with 11 bases left between them. The length of the CDR3 is 14 residues. The CDR3 is CASRYRRANEKLFF. The CDR3 nucleotides are TGCGCCAGCAGGTACCGGAGGGCTAATGAAAAACTGTTTTTT.